This T cell receptor beta chain comes out of a study of multiple sclerosis patients with progressive multifocal leukoencephalopathy. General study points: Before and during natalizumab, the clones expanded at PML already existed. Lower normalized Shannon entropy suggested reduced TRB diversity in most PML patients.

Method: immunoSEQ multiplex PCR; TCRdb's copy keeps in-frame clones and lacks some. The sample consists of 26,000 or so clones, approximately 90% of them appearing once. V lost 5 bases and J 5 bases, leaving 12 bases between the germline ends. The germline CDR1 and CDR2 sequences are SEHNR and FQNEAQ (reference sequence). The CDR3 contains 13 residues. The time point was: roughly 12 months of natalizumab therapy. T1 marks 6 months and T2 marks 12 months of natalizumab therapy. With respect to this clone: The antigen remains unidentified.

Sequenced material: PBMCs, taken from a patient treated with natalizumab. The gene calls are TRBV7-9 and TRBJ1-2; no clear D gene. The source is a man in his thirties or forties with multiple sclerosis. CDR3 loop: CASSLGEGYGYTF. The CDR3 DNA follows: TGTGCCAGCAGCCTTGGAGAGGGTTATGGCTACACCTTC.